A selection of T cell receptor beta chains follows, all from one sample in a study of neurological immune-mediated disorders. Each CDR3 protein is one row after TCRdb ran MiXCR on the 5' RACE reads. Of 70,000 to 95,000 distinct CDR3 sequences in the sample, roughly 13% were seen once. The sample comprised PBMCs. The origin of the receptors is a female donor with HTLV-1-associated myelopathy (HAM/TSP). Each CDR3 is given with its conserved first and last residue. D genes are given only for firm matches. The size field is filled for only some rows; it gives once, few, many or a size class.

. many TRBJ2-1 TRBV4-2 TGTGCCAGCAGCCAAGATTGGTCGGGGGAGCAGTTCTTC CASSQDWSGEQFF
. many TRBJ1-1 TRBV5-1 TGCGCCAGCAGCTTGGGGGCATCCAACACTGAAGCTTTCTTT CASSLGASNTEAFF
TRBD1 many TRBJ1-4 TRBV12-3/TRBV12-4 TGTGCCAGCAGTCCCGGACAGGCCGCGGCAGCTAGTGAAAAACTGTTTTTT CASSPGQAAAASEKLFF
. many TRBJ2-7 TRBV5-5 TGTGCCAGCAGCTCCGGACGTCCAGCCTGGTCGGTCGGCGAGCAGTACTTC CASSSGRPAWSVGEQYF
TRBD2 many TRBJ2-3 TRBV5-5 TGTGCCAGCAGCTTGTCCCGGCGGGGGGATACGCAGTATTTT CASSLSRRGDTQYF
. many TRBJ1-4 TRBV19 TGTGCCAGTAGTATAAGTGGAAGAAATGAAAAACTGTTTTTT CASSISGRNEKLFF
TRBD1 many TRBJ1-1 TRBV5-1 TGCGCCAGCAGCTTATCCGGGACAGGGAGGTTGAACACGGCTGCAGCTTTCTTT CASSLSGTGRLNTAAAFF
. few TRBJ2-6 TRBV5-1 TGCGCCAGCAGCCCTCCGGGACTCACCTCTGGGGCCAACGTCCTGACTTTC CASSPPGLTSGANVLTF
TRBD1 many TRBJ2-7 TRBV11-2 TGTGCCAGCAGAGGTCAGGGGGCAAGCGAGCAGTACTTC CASRGQGASEQYF
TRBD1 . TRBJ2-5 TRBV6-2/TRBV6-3 TGTGCCAGCAGTTACTCTGTCCAGGGGGCAGAGACATTGGAAGAGACCCAGTACTTC CASSYSVQGAETLEETQYF
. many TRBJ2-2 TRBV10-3 TGTGCCATCAGCCCCCAGGTAACCGGGGAGCTGTTTTTT CAISPQVTGELFF
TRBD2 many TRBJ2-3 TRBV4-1 TGCGCCAGCAGCCAGGTCTCTGGGGGGGGAGATACGCAGTATTTT CASSQVSGGGDTQYF
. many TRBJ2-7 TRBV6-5 TGTGCCAGCAGTTACTCTCCAGTTCCCTACGAGCAGTACTTC CASSYSPVPYEQYF
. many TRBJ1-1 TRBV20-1 TGCAGTGCCCCTAACCGGATTTCGAACACTGAAGCTTTCTTT CSAPNRISNTEAFF
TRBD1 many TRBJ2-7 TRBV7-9 TGTGCCAGCAGCTTAGCCGGGACAGGGGGCGGTGAGCAGTACTTC CASSLAGTGGGEQYF
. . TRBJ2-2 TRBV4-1 TGCGCCAGCAGCCAAGAAGCTTTCACAGGGTCCCCCGGGGAGCTGTTTTTT CASSQEAFTGSPGELFF
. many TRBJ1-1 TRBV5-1 TGCGCCAGCAGCTTGGTCGGAGGGCAGAGTAAAGCTTTCTTT CASSLVGGQSKAFF
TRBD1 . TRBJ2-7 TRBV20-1 TGCAGTGCTAGTGACTTAGGCAGGGGGCATTCCTACGAGCAGTACTTC CSASDLGRGHSYEQYF
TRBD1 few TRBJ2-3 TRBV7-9 TGTGCCAGCTTGGGGACAGGATTTACAGATACGCAGTATTTT CASLGTGFTDTQYF
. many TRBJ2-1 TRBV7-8 TGTGCCAGCAGCGTATTGAGACAGAGCTCCTACAATGAGCAGTTCTTC CASSVLRQSSYNEQFF
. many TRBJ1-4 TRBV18 TGTGCCAGCTCACAGAACCGGGACAAGAATGAAAAACTGTTTTTT CASSQNRDKNEKLFF
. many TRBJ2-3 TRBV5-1 TGCGCCAGCAGCTTAGCACAGCGAGGGGCACCTGGGGATACGCAGTATTTT CASSLAQRGAPGDTQYF
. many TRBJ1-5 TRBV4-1 TGCGCCAGCAGCCTGGGGTTCGGCAATCAGCCCCAGCATTTT CASSLGFGNQPQHF
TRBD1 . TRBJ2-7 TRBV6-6 TGTGCCAGTGGACAGGGAATGTGGGGCGAGCAGTACTTC CASGQGMWGEQYF
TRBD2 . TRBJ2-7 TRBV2 TGTGCCGGAGCGGGAACCCATTACGAGCAGTACTTC CAGAGTHYEQYF
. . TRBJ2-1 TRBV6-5 TGTGCCAGCAGCCTGCGGGCCAGCTCCTACAATGAGCAGTTCTTC CASSLRASSYNEQFF
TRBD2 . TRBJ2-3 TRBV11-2 TGTGCCAGCAGCCCAACTAGCGGGTCCACAGATACGCAGTATTTT CASSPTSGSTDTQYF
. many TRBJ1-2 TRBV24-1 TGTGCCACCAGTGATCGGGTGTTGGGGACGGATGGCTACACCTTC CATSDRVLGTDGYTF
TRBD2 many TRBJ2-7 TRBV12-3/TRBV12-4 TGTGCCAGCAGCTTGATGGGGCTAGCGGGGTACGAGCAGTACTTC CASSLMGLAGYEQYF
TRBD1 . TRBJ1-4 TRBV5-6 TGTGCCAGCAGCCTTTTACAGGGGCCTAATGAAAAACTGTTTTTT CASSLLQGPNEKLFF
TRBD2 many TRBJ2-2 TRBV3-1 TGTGCCAGCAGCCTCATAGCGGGAGCGGGCACCGGGGAGCTGTTTTTT CASSLIAGAGTGELFF
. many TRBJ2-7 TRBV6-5 TGTGCCAGCAGCTCCAGAGCGCAGGGTGACGAGCAGTACTTC CASSSRAQGDEQYF
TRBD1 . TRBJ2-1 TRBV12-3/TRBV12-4 TGTGTCAGCAGTTCCAAACAGGGGGGTGCGCAGTTCTTC CVSSSKQGGAQFF
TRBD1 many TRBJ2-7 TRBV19 TGTGCCAGTAGTGTTTCCGGGGACAGCGAGCAGTACTTC CASSVSGDSEQYF
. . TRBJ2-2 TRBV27 TGTGCCAGCAGTTGGTACAGGCCGGTCGGGGAGCTGTTTTTT CASSWYRPVGELFF
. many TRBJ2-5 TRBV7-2 TGTGCCAGCAGCTTAGCGCCCCAAGAGACCCAGTACTTC CASSLAPQETQYF
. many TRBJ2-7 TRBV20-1 TGCAGTGCTTCCGCCCAGGACAGTATCTACGAGCAGTACTTC CSASAQDSIYEQYF
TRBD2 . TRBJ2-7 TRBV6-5 TGTGCCAGCCGAGTTACGGGTAGGGGCTCAGATAGCGGGGGCCTCTACGAGCAGTACTTC CASRVTGRGSDSGGLYEQYF
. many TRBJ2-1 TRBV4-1 TGCGCCAGCAGCCAAGATAAAGCCTACAATGAGCAGTTCTTC CASSQDKAYNEQFF
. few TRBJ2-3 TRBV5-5 TGTGCCAGCAGCTTGGACCTGGTAGTTACAGATACGCAGTATTTT CASSLDLVVTDTQYF